This T cell receptor beta chain stems from a study of identical twins. Using its own MiXCR run on the 5' RACE reads, TCRdb lists one record per CDR3 protein. The repertoire consists of about 450,000 distinct CDR3 sequences, with about 18% occurring once and the leading ten covering 12%. Per the germline V gene, CDR1 is DFQATT and CDR2 is SNEGSKA (reference sequence). CDR3 length: 17 amino acids. A word on this clonotype: Relative to the germline gene, one junction end is altered; a read error may explain this.

This receptor was obtained from a man aged 50 or older in good health. The sample taken for sequencing was naive T cells sorted from blood. The chain has TRBV20-1 and TRBJ2-1, with 7 bases identical to TRBD1. CDR3 loop: CRARDPTSGTDYNEQFF. The DNA of the CDR3 is TGCAGAGCTAGAGATCCAACATCCGGGACAGATTACAATGAGCAGTTCTTC.